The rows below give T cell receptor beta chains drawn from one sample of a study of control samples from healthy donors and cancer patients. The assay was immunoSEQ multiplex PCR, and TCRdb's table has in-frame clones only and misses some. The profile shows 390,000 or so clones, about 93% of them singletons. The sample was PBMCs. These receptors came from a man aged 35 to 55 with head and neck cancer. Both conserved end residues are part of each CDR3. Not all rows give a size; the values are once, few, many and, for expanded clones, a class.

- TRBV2 CASSQQGARDEKLFF
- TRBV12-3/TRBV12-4 CASGGEKLFF
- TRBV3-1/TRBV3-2 CASSQGLAGGAWGETQYF
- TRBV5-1 CASRPGQGAGTGELFF
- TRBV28 CASSLGSRVNIQYF
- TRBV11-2 CASSLDFRTGPSGNTIYF
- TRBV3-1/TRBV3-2 CASSQERFGGMVYEQYF
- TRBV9 CASSTGQGFSYEQYF
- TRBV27 CASGGGASYEQYF
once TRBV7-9 CASSSLDRDNSPLHF
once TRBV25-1 CASTGDPSGANVLTF
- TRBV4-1 CASSAMGSASTDTQYF
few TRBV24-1 CATSDSRGPGNTIYF
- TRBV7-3 CASSLDRGTDTQYF
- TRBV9 CASSVASSGRVDTQYF
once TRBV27 CASRSTGELFF
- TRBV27 CASQAGGYSYEQYF
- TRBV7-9 CASSSRTSYNEQFF
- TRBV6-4 CASSEASGATGELFF
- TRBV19 CASSIGQGAYEQYF
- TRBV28 CASRNVYSNQPQHF
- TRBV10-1 CASSESPAGAYEQYF
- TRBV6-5 CASSIRRGLEQYF
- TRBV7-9 CASQDNYGYTF